This TCR beta chain was documented in a study of OX40 agonist ivuxolimab in advanced cancers. The assay was immunoSEQ multiplex PCR, and TCRdb's table has in-frame clones only and misses some. The data hold approximately 87,000 clones, with approximately 90% observed a single time. CDR1 and CDR2 (germline): ENHRY, SYGVKD. The CDR3 length is 16 residues. Trimming took 2 bases from V and 1 from J, leaving 14 bases between them. The TCR originated in an adult with an advanced solid tumor such as melanoma, head and neck, liver or kidney cancer. The genes are TRBV10-3 and TRBJ2-5; D is unresolved. This specimen was CD4+ or CD8+ T cells sorted from blood, taken in a trial of the OX40 agonist ivuxolimab. CDR3 residues: CAISEGASITQETQYF. The CDR3 DNA reads as TGTGCCATCAGTGAGGGAGCGTCCATTACCCAAGAGACCCAGTACTTC.